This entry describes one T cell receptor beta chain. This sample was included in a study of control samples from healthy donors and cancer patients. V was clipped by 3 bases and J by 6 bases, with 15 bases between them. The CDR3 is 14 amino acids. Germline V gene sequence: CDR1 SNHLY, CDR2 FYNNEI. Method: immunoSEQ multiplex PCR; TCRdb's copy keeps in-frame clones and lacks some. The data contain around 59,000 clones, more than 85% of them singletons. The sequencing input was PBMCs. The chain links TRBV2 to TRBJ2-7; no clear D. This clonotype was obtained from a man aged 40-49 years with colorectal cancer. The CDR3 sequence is CASSDVVRQIEQYF. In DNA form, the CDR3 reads TGTGCCAGCAGTGACGTGGTAAGACAAATCGAGCAGTACTTC. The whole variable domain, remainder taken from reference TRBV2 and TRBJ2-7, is EPEVTQTPSHQVTQMGQEVILRCVPISNHLYFYWYRQILGQKVEFLVSFYNNEISEKSEIFDDQFSVERPDGSNFTLKIRSTKLEDSAMYFCASSDVVRQIEQYFGPGTRLTVT.